This T cell receptor (beta chain) is drawn from a study of T cells in Graves' hyperthyroidism and ophthalmopathy. This CDR3 region has 14 residues. CDR1 is MNHEY, CDR2 SMNVEV, per germline (reference sequence). Notes on this clonotype: An end of the junction differs from the germline gene, which may be a read error.

TCR beta CDR3 regions were amplified from RNA. When the TCR CDR3 underwent first-round RT-PCR, the HTBI primer set was used. TCRdb used MiXCR to reprocess the multiplex PCR reads, holding one entry per CDR3 protein. The repertoire holds around 580,000 distinct CDR3 sequences, about 43% seen once, with around 8% in the top ten. This TCR came from a woman aged 18-29 years with Graves' hyperthyroidism. Sequenced material: peripheral blood or thyroid tissue (not recorded which). This sequence joins TRBV27 and TRBJ1-1, with D unclear. The CDR3 nucleotides are TGTGCCAGCTCTTTGGGTGGGCGGAACACTGAAGCTTCCTTT. Its translation is CASSLGGRNTEASF.